This TCR beta chain was captured by sequencing in a study of cytomegalovirus exposure and HLA in healthy donors. General study points: Later analysis suggested most CMV-associated TCR beta chains were HLA-restricted.

The CDR3 length is 18 residues. J lost 2 bases, V lost 4 bases, and 13 bases had no gene match. Germline loops: CDR1 MGHRA, CDR2 YSYEKL. PCR involved 60 Vbeta and 13 Jbeta primers. The method was immunoSEQ multiplex PCR; TCRdb's version includes in-frame clones alone and lacks a portion of them. The listing contains about 130,000 clones. Remarks on this clone: Antigen: not known.

The sequenced material came from PBMCs. The clonotype was recovered from a woman aged 40 to 49 in good health and CMV-seropositive. The chain couples TRBV4-1 to TRBJ2-1, with 8 positions matching TRBD2. This CDR3 is CASSLQGGSGSPYNEQFF. In DNA form, the CDR3 reads TGCGCCAGCAGCCTGCAGGGAGGAAGCGGGAGTCCCTACAATGAGCAGTTCTTC.